The following is a TCR beta chain sequence with its context. The antigen is not known. This specimen belongs to a study of T cells in Graves' hyperthyroidism and ophthalmopathy. Study information: Peripheral blood specimens were obtained at initial diagnosis, prior to any treatment.

It was RNA transcripts that yielded the amplified TCR beta CDR3 regions. HTBI primers were the set used in a first-round RT-PCR of the TCR CDR3. TCRdb reprocessed the multiplex PCR reads with MiXCR, giving one entry per CDR3 protein. This repertoire shows over 500,000 distinct CDR3 sequences, 17% found once; its top ten account for 17%. Study-level points and caveats: Most expanded thyroid clonotypes above 0.001 recurred in blood. A model of 13 V-J features distinguished ophthalmopathy from stable hyperthyroidism.

This sample holds PBMCs from approximately 9 ml fresh peripheral blood. The source is a young woman with Graves' ophthalmopathy. The sequenced sample was blood.

This CDR3 reads CASSLGRLTPGGNEQFF. The CDR3 DNA sequence: TGTGCCAGCAGCTTAGGGCGATTGACTCCTGGGGGTAATGAGCAGTTCTTC. The genes are TRBV11-2 and TRBJ2-1; D may match TRBD1 or TRBD2 (5 bases each). This CDR3 has 17 amino acids. CDR1 is SGHAT, CDR2 FQNNGV, per germline. Trimming took 1 base from V and 7 from J, leaving 20 bases between them.